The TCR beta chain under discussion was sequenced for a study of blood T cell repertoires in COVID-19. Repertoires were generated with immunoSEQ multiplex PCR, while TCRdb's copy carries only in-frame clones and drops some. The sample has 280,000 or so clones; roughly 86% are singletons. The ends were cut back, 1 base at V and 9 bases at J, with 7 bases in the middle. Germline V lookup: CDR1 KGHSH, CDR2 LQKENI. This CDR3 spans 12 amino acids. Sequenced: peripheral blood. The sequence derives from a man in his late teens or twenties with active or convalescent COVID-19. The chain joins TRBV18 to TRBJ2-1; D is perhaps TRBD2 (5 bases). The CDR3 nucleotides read TGTGCCAGCTCACCACGTGAGGGTGAGCAGTTCTTC. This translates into CASSPREGEQFF.